The clone carrying this T cell receptor (beta chain) was detected only once. What it recognizes is unknown. Looked up from germline, CDR1 is LGHNA and CDR2 is YNFKEQ. V was shortened by 4 bases and J by 5 bases, with 18 bases between the two germline ends. CDR3 length: 16 residues. Data came from immunoSEQ multiplex PCR; TCRdb stores just in-frame clones and leaves some out. The table includes 150,000 to 200,000 clones, around 85% detected once. The entry originates in a study of lymphopenia after photon versus proton radiotherapy. Study conclusions and caveats: Under photons, naive T cells and diversity fell while effector/memory populations rose.

This clonotype was sampled from a man in his fifties or sixties with gastric cancer. The sample consisted of peripheral blood, taken from a patient treated with photon-based radiotherapy. The rearrangement uses TRBV4-2 and TRBJ1-5; D unresolved. In DNA, the CDR3 is TGTGCCAGCAGCCGGGAGGGAGGGAAGGGCGATCAGCCCCAGCATTTT. This encodes CASSREGGKGDQPQHF.